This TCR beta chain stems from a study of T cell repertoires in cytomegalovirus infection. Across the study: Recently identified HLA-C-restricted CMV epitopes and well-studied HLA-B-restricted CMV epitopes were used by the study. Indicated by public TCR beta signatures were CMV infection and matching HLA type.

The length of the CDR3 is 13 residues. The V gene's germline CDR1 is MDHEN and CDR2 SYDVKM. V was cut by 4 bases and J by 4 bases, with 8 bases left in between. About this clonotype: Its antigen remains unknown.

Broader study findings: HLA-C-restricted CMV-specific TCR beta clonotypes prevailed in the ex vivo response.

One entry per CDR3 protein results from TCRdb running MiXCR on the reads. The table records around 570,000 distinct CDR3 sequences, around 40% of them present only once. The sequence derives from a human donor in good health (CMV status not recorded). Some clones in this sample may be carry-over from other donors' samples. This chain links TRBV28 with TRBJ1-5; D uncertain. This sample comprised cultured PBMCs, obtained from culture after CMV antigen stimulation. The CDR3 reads CASSSSLNQPQHF. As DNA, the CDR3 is TGTGCCAGCAGTTCCTCCCTGAATCAGCCCCAGCATTTT.